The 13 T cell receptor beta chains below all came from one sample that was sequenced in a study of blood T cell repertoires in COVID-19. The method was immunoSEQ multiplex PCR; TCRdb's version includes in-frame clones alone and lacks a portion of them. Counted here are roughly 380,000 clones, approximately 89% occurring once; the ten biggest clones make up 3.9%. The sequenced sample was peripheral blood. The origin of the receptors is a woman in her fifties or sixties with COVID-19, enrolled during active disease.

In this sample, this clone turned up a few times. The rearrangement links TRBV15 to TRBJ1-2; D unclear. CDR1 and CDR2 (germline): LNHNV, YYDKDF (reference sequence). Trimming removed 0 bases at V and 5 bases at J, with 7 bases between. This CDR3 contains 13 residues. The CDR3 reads CATSRDGPYGYTF. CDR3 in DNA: TGTGCCACCAGCAGAGATGGGCCATATGGCTACACCTTC.

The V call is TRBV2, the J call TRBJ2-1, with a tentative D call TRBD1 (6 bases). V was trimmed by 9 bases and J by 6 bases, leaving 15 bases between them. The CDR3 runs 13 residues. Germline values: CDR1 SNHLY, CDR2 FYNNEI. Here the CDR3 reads CASFRLRGNEQFF. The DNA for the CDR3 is TGTGCCAGTTTTAGGCTCAGGGGCAATGAGCAGTTCTTC. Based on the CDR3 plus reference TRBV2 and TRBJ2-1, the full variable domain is EPEVTQTPSHQVTQMGQEVILRCVPISNHLYFYWYRQILGQKVEFLVSFYNNEISEKSEIFDDQFSVERPDGSNFTLKIRSTKLEDSAMYFCASFRLRGNEQFFGPGTRLTVL.

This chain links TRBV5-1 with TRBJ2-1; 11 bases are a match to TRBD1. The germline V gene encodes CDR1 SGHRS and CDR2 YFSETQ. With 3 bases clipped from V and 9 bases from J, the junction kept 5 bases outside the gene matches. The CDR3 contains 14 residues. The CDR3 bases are TGCGCCAGCAGCTCCGGACAGGGGGCTAGTGAGCAGTTCTTC. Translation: CASSSGQGASEQFF.

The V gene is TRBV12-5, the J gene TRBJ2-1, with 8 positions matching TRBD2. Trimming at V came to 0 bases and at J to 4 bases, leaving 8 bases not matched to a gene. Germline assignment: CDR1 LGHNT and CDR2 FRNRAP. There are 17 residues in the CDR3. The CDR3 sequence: CASGLVVQRGTYNEQFF. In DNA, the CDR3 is TGTGCTAGTGGTTTGGTAGTCCAGCGGGGGACTTACAATGAGCAGTTCTTC.

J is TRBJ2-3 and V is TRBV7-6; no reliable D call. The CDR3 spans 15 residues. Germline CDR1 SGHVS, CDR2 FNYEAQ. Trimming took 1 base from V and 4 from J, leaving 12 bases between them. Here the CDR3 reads CASSLGAGVADTQYF. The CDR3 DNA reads TGTGCCAGCAGCTTAGGGGCAGGTGTTGCAGATACGCAGTATTTT.

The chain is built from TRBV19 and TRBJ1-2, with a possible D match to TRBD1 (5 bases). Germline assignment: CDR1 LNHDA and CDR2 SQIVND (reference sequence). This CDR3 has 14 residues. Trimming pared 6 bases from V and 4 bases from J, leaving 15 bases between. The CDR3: CASSLLGGGYGYTF. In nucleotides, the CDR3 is TGTGCCAGTAGCCTCCTCGGGGGAGGCTATGGCTACACCTTC.

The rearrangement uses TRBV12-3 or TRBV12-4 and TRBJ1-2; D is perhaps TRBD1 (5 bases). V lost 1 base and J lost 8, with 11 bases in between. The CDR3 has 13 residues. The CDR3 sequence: CASSLGGGRGYTF. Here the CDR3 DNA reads TGTGCCAGCAGTTTAGGGGGGGGAAGAGGCTACACCTTC.

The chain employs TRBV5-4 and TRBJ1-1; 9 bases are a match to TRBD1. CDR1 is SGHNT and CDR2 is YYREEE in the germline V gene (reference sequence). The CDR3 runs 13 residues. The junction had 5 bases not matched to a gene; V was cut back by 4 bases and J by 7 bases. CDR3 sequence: CASSTGQGYEAFF. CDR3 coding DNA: TGTGCCAGCAGCACCGGACAGGGGTATGAAGCTTTCTTT.

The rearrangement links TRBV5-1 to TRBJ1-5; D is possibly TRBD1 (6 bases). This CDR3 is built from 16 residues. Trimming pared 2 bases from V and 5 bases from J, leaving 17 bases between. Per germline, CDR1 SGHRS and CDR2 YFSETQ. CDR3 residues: CASSFGPLQGYQPQHF. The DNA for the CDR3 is TGCGCCAGCAGCTTCGGTCCCTTACAGGGCTATCAGCCCCAGCATTTT.

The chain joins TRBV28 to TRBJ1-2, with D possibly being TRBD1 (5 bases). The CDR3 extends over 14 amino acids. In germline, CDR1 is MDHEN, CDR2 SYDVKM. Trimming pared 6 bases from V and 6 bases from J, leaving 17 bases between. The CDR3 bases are TGTGCCAGCAGCCCCATGGGGGAGGCGCATGGCTACACCTTC. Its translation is CASSPMGEAHGYTF.

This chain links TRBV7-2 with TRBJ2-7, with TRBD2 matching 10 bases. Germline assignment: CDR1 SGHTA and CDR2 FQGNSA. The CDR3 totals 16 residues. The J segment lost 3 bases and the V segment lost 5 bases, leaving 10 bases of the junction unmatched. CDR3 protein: CASSPNGLAEYYEQYF. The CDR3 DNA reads TGTGCCAGCAGCCCTAACGGACTAGCGGAATACTACGAGCAGTACTTC.

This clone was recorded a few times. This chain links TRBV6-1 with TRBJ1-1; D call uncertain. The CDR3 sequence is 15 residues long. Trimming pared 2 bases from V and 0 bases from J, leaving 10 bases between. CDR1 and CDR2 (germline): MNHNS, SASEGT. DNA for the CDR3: TGTGCCAGCAGTGAACTGCGGGAGCTGAACACTGAAGCTTTCTTT. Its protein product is CASSELRELNTEAFF.

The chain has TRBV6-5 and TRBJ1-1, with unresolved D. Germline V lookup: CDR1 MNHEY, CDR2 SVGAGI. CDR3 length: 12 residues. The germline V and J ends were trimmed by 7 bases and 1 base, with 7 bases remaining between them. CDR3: CASTKRNTEAFF. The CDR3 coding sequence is TGTGCCAGCACGAAGCGGAACACTGAAGCTTTCTTT.